The 28 T cell receptor beta chains listed next were all sequenced from one sample in a study of OX40 agonist ivuxolimab in advanced cancers. The table came from immunoSEQ multiplex PCR; TCRdb's copy has only in-frame clones and leaves some out. This sample carries approximately 15,000 clones, about 82% of them seen once, and the ten largest clones take 11% to 15%. The input for sequencing was CD4+ or CD8+ T cells sorted from blood, taken in a trial of the OX40 agonist ivuxolimab. The receptor set was obtained from an adult with an advanced solid tumor such as melanoma, head and neck, liver or kidney cancer.

The chain joins TRBV4-2 to TRBJ2-7, with 14 bases lining up with TRBD2. This CDR3 comprises 16 residues. Germline trimming cut 0 bases from V and 3 bases from J; bases unmatched to any gene: 1. Germline V gives CDR1 LGHNA, CDR2 YNFKEQ. This chain's CDR3 is CASSQEGTSGSYEQYF. CDR3 in DNA: TGTGCCAGCAGCCAAGAGGGGACTAGCGGGAGCTACGAGCAGTACTTC.

The J gene is TRBJ2-7, the V gene TRBV27; D perhaps matches TRBD2 (5 bases). Trimming removed 2 bases at V and 1 base at J, with 9 bases between. There are 14 residues in the CDR3. CDR1 and CDR2 from the germline V gene are MNHEY and SMNVEV (reference sequence). The CDR3 spells CASSLKAESYEQYF. CDR3 in DNA: TGTGCCAGCAGTTTAAAAGCGGAGTCCTACGAGCAGTACTTC.

The chain carries TRBV5-6 and TRBJ2-7; 7 bases match TRBD2. CDR3 size: 15 residues. Germline trimming cut 4 bases from V and 6 bases from J; bases unmatched to any gene: 13. Germline values: CDR1 SGHDT, CDR2 YYEEEE. CDR3 protein: CASSVGWRESREQYF. The CDR3 coding sequence is TGTGCCAGCAGCGTTGGGTGGCGGGAGTCCCGCGAGCAGTACTTC.

This rearrangement joins TRBV2 to TRBJ2-7; 11 nucleotides line up with TRBD1. From germline, CDR1 is SNHLY and CDR2 FYNNEI. Trimming took 5 bases from V and 4 from J; bases not matched to a gene: 4. This CDR3 contains 14 residues. For the CDR3, the DNA is TGTGCCAGCAGTCCGGGACAGGGGGTTTACGAGCAGTACTTC. Residues: CASSPGQGVYEQYF.

V and J are TRBV5-1 and TRBJ2-7, with 10 nucleotides matching TRBD2. V was pared by 2 bases and J by 2 bases, with 10 bases of the junction left unmatched. The CDR3 extends over 17 amino acids. Germline lookup yields CDR1 SGHRS and CDR2 YFSETQ. In DNA form, the CDR3 reads TGCGCCAGCAGCTTCGCTAGCGGGAGTGAGTTGGCCTACGAGCAGTACTTC. Translation gives CASSFASGSELAYEQYF.

This clone is large in the sample. The CDR3 nucleotides read TGTGCCAGCAGTTACTCAGGACAGGGCAGCAATCAGCCCCAGCATTTT. This translates into CASSYSGQGSNQPQHF. The V call is TRBV6-5, the J call TRBJ1-5; 8 bases align to TRBD1. The CDR3 is 16 amino acids. The V segment lost 0 bases and the J segment 1 base; nucleotides outside the gene matches: 2. Germline lookup yields CDR1 MNHEY and CDR2 SVGAGI.

The V call is TRBV9, the J call TRBJ2-3, with 11 bases aligning to TRBD2. The CDR3 length is 16 residues. Trimming cost V 4 bases and J 7 bases; bases outside gene matches: 11. From germline, CDR1 is SGDLS and CDR2 YYNGEE. CDR3 in amino acids: CASSPTSGRTSYTQYF. The CDR3 region has the DNA TGTGCCAGCAGCCCAACTAGCGGGAGAACGAGCTATACGCAGTATTTT.

This rearrangement joins TRBV21-1 to TRBJ1-6; TRBD1, the D gene given by the table, was not confirmed from the DNA. TRBV21-1 is a recognized pseudogene. This CDR3 region has 15 residues. This chain's CDR3 is CARRDRAGDWAPLHF. CDR3 nucleotide sequence: TGTGCCAGGAGGGACAGGGCCGGCGACTGGGCACCCCTCCACTTT.

This clone was detected once. The rearrangement uses TRBV4-1 and TRBJ2-5; TRBD2 aligns across 12 bases. The CDR3 is made up of 17 amino acids. V shed 1 base, J shed 4 bases, and the junction held 7 bases outside the gene matches. CDR1 is MGHRA and CDR2 is YSYEKL in the germline V gene. CDR3 amino acids: CASSQASSGGAGETQYF. Written as DNA, the CDR3 is TGCGCCAGCAGCCAAGCGTCTAGCGGGGGGGCCGGAGAGACCCAGTACTTC.

The chain is built from TRBV4-2 and TRBJ2-1; 11 bases fit TRBD2. Trimming removed 4 bases from V and 4 bases from J; junction bases left unmatched: 3. CDR1 and CDR2 from the germline V gene are LGHNA and YNFKEQ. The CDR3 has 15 residues. In DNA form, the CDR3 reads TGTGCCAGCAGCCGACTAGCGGGGACTTACAATGAGCAGTTCTTC. This gives the protein CASSRLAGTYNEQFF.

This clone turned up a few times. The rearrangement links TRBV6-1 to TRBJ2-1, with unresolved D. V was clipped by 4 bases and J by 4 bases, with 8 bases between them. The germline CDR1 and CDR2 sequences are MNHNS and SASEGT. The CDR3 extends over 13 amino acids. The DNA for the CDR3 is TGTGCCAGCAGTGTGAAGGGTTACAATGAGCAGTTCTTC. Translation: CASSVKGYNEQFF.

The V gene is TRBV5-1, the J gene TRBJ2-5; 10 bases are a match to TRBD2. The ends lost 5 bases at V and 1 base at J; junction bases unmatched: 5. Germline CDR1 and CDR2: SGHRS and YFSETQ. The CDR3 is made up of 15 amino acids. The CDR3 nucleotides read TGCGCCAGCAGGCTCACTAGCGGGGTCCAAGAGACCCAGTACTTC. This codes for CASRLTSGVQETQYF.

This chain links TRBV5-4 with TRBJ2-3; D is uncertain. Trimming took 0 bases from V and 2 from J, leaving 10 bases between them. CDR3 length equals 15 residues. CDR1 and CDR2 from the germline V gene are SGHNT and YYREEE (reference sequence). As DNA, the CDR3 is TGTGCCAGCAGCTTGGCGGGCCAGTCCACAGATACGCAGTATTTT. This sequence encodes CASSLAGQSTDTQYF.

The rearrangement joins TRBV7-6 to TRBJ1-5; D is possibly TRBD1 (5 bases). The germline gives CDR1 SGHVS, CDR2 FNYEAQ. This CDR3 has 16 amino acids. Trimming pared 2 bases from V and 1 base from J, leaving 12 bases between. The CDR3: CASSLLPGWSNQPQHF. The CDR3 DNA reads TGTGCCAGCAGCTTACTTCCAGGGTGGAGCAATCAGCCCCAGCATTTT.

The V gene is TRBV14, the J gene TRBJ2-7, with a tentative D call TRBD1 (6 bases). V was trimmed by 2 bases and J by 2 bases, leaving 16 bases between them. This CDR3 has 16 residues. Germline loops: CDR1 SGHDN, CDR2 FVKESK. CDR3 nucleotides: TGTGCCAGCAGCCAATGGCTGACAGGATCCCCCTACGAGCAGTACTTC. Translated, it gives CASSQWLTGSPYEQYF. The entire variable domain, with the rest obtained from reference TRBV14 and TRBJ2-7, is as follows: EAGVTQFPSHSVIEKGQTVTLRCDPISGHDNLYWYRRVMGKEIKFLLHFVKESKQDESGMPNNRFLAERTGGTYSTLKVQPAELEDSGVYFCASSQWLTGSPYEQYFGPGTRLTVT.

This clone was detected once. The rearrangement joins TRBV9 to TRBJ2-7; 9 positions agree with TRBD1. In germline, CDR1 is SGDLS, CDR2 YYNGEE. With V trimmed by 3 bases and J by 5 bases, 9 bases remained unmatched. This CDR3 is 15 amino acids long. CDR3 sequence (DNA): TGTGCCAGCAGCGGACGGGGACAGGGTGGCCACGAGCAGTACTTC. Its protein product is CASSGRGQGGHEQYF.

The J gene is TRBJ2-1, the V gene TRBV27; the match to TRBD2 covers 13 bases. V was pared by 7 bases and J by 6 bases, with 6 bases of the junction left unmatched. Germline CDR1 and CDR2: MNHEY and SMNVEV (reference sequence). This CDR3 is built from 15 residues. DNA for the CDR3: TGTGCCAGCACCATGGGACTAGCGGGAACCAATGAGCAGTTCTTC. Protein product: CASTMGLAGTNEQFF.

In this sample, this clone turned up once. CDR3 bases: TGTGCCAGCAGCTTAAATAAGGCCGCTGAAGCTTTCTTT. Translation gives CASSLNKAAEAFF. This chain links TRBV11-2 with TRBJ1-1; no firm D call. Trimming took 2 bases from V and 6 from J, leaving 10 bases between them. Germline V CDR1 and CDR2: SGHAT, FQNNGV. This CDR3 is 13 amino acids long.

The chain recombines TRBV11-2 with TRBJ1-1; TRBD1 is a possible D gene (6 bases). Germline CDR1 and CDR2: SGHAT and FQNNGV. The CDR3 totals 13 residues. V shed 8 bases and J shed 4 bases, with 14 bases lying between them. The CDR3 reads CASEWGAGTEAFF. The CDR3 region has the DNA TGTGCCAGCGAATGGGGGGCCGGCACTGAAGCTTTCTTT.

J is TRBJ1-1 and V is TRBV6-1, with a weak D call TRBD1 (5 bases). V lost 1 base and J lost 11, with 8 bases in between. The CDR3 is made up of 11 amino acids. Germline V gene data show CDR1 as MNHNS and CDR2 as SASEGT. The CDR3 loop reads CASSEGDCAFF. The DNA for the CDR3 is TGTGCCAGCAGTGAAGGGGACTGTGCTTTCTTT.

This clone was observed a single time. This chain connects TRBV4-1 to TRBJ2-7, with D perhaps TRBD2 (6 bases). Trimming removed 2 bases at V and 2 bases at J, with 10 bases between. This CDR3 spans 14 amino acids. Germline CDR1 MGHRA, CDR2 YSYEKL. The CDR3 loop reads CASSQTSYAYEQYF. In DNA, the CDR3 is TGCGCCAGCAGCCAAACTAGCTACGCCTACGAGCAGTACTTC.

J is TRBJ2-5 and V is TRBV13; 11 positions agree with TRBD2. J was trimmed by 0 bases and V by 5 bases; bases with no gene match: 5. The germline V gene encodes CDR1 PRHDT and CDR2 FYEKMQ (reference sequence). CDR3 length equals 16 residues. The CDR3 reads CASSPLAGGYQETQYF. CDR3 nucleotides: TGTGCCAGCAGCCCTCTAGCGGGGGGATACCAAGAGACCCAGTACTTC. The complete variable domain, with remaining parts taken from reference TRBV13 and TRBJ2-5, reads AAGVIQSPRHLIKEKRETATLKCYPIPRHDTVYWYQQGPGQDPQFLISFYEKMQSDKGSIPDRFSAQQFSDYHSELNMSSLELGDSALYFCASSPLAGGYQETQYFGPGTRLLVL.

For this clone: A much larger clone lies one base from this, so it may be a read error. The same CDR3 is also encoded by other DNA sequences in this sample. The V call is TRBV2, the J call TRBJ2-7; the D gene is possibly TRBD1 (5 bases). Trimming stripped 3 bases from V and 5 bases from J, with 11 bases between. There are 13 residues in the CDR3. Germline assignment: CDR1 SNHLY and CDR2 FYNNEI. The CDR3 DNA reads as TGTGCCAGCAGTGATTCCAGGGTCCACGAGCAGTACTTC. Translated: CASSDSRVHEQYF.

The V and J genes are TRBV27 and TRBJ2-1; 8 positions agree with TRBD2. The CDR3 is 14 residues long. V lost 9 bases and J lost 2; bases outside the gene matches: 6. CDR1 and CDR2 (germline): MNHEY, SMNVEV (reference sequence). CDR3 coding DNA: TGTGCCAGTACTACTAGCGGCCCCTACAATGAGCAGTTCTTC. Its protein product is CASTTSGPYNEQFF.

The chain recombines TRBV11-3 with TRBJ2-1, with D possibly matching TRBD2 (6 bases). V was shortened by 5 bases and J by 10 bases, with 15 bases between the two germline ends. CDR1 and CDR2 from the germline V gene are SGHNT and YENEEA. The CDR3 sequence is 13 residues long. The CDR3 DNA reads as TGTGCCAGCAGCACGGGACTCTCCAGGGAGCAGTTCTTC. Translated, it gives CASSTGLSREQFF.

The CDR3 nucleotides read TGTGCCAGCAGCTTGGGGCAGGGGGCCGAGCAGTACTTC. Its translation is CASSLGQGAEQYF. The chain employs TRBV5-4 and TRBJ2-7; 8 nucleotides match TRBD1. Germline V gene data show CDR1 as SGHNT and CDR2 as YYREEE (reference sequence). The CDR3 totals 13 residues. After removal of 0 bases from V and 6 bases from J, the junction contained 2 bases not matched to a gene.

V usage is TRBV5-1 and J usage is TRBJ2-2; 8 nucleotides agree with TRBD1. Trimming took 2 bases from V and 3 from J; bases not matched to a gene: 3. Germline assignment: CDR1 SGHRS and CDR2 YFSETQ. The CDR3 spans 15 residues. The CDR3 coding sequence is TGCGCCAGCAGCTTTGGCAGGGGGCACACCGGGGAGCTGTTTTTT. This sequence encodes CASSFGRGHTGELFF.

In this sample, this clone turned up a few times. The CDR3 reads CAWGSQERDQETQYF. The CDR3 DNA reads as TGTGCCTGGGGCTCGCAGGAACGGGACCAAGAGACCCAGTACTTC. The rearrangement links TRBV30 to TRBJ2-5, with D unresolved. This CDR3 has 15 residues. V lost 5 bases, J lost 0 bases, and 16 bases lay in between. Germline CDR1 is GTSNPN and CDR2 is SVGIG (reference sequence).